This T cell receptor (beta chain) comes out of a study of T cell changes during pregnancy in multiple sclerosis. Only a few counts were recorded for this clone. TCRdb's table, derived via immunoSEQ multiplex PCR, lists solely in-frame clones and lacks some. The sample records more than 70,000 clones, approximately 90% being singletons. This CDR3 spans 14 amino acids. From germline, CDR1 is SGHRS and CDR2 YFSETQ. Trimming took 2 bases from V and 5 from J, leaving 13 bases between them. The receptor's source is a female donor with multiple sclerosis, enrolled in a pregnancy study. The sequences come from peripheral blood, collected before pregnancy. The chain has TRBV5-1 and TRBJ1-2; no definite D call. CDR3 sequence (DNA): TGCGCCAGCAGCTTCGCCTTAGCTGGGTATGGCTACACCTTC. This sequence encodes CASSFALAGYGYTF.